The source of this TCR beta chain is a study of T cells after yellow fever vaccination. This clonotype was recorded at least ten times. Its antigen is undetermined. TCRdb re-analysed the 5' RACE reads in MiXCR, keeping a single row per CDR3 protein. This sample has 160,000 or so distinct CDR3 sequences, with around 7.2% found just once. Study conclusions and caveats: Contaminants from the bulk population, in the form of abundant clonotypes, could be found in FACS-sorted repertoires. Secondary responses were weaker yet peaked faster, day 5 versus 15.

This CDR3 contains 16 residues. Germline CDR1 reads SGHRS; CDR2 reads YFSETQ. J lost 0 bases, V lost 7 bases, and 11 bases had no gene match. Specimen: CD4+ T cells sorted from PBMCs, collected 4 to 6 days after the first yellow fever vaccination. This sequence was found in a man between 18 and 35 years old who received the YFV17D yellow fever vaccine. The chain has TRBV5-1 and TRBJ2-7; 9 nucleotides match TRBD1. CDR3 sequence reads: CASPKSPGQGSYEQYF. The CDR3 bases are TGCGCCAGCCCCAAATCCCCGGGACAGGGCTCCTACGAGCAGTACTTC.